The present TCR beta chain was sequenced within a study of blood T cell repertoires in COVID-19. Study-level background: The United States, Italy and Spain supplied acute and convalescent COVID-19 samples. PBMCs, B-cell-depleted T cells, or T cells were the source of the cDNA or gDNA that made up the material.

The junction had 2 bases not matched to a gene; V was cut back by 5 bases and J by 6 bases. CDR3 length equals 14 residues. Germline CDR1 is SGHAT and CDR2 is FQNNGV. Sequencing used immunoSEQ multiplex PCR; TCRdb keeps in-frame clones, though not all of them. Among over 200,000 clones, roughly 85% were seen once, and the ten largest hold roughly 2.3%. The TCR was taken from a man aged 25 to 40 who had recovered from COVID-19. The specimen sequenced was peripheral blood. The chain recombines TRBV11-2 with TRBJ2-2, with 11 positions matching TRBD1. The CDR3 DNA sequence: TGTGCCAGCAGCCGGGACAGGGGGGCCGGGGAGCTGTTTTTT. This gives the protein CASSRDRGAGELFF. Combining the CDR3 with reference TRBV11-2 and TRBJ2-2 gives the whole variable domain EAGVAQSPRYKIIEKRQSVAFWCNPISGHATLYWYQQILGQGPKLLIQFQNNGVVDDSQLPKDRFSAERLKGVDSTLKIQPAKLEDSAVYLCASSRDRGAGELFFGEGSRLTVL.